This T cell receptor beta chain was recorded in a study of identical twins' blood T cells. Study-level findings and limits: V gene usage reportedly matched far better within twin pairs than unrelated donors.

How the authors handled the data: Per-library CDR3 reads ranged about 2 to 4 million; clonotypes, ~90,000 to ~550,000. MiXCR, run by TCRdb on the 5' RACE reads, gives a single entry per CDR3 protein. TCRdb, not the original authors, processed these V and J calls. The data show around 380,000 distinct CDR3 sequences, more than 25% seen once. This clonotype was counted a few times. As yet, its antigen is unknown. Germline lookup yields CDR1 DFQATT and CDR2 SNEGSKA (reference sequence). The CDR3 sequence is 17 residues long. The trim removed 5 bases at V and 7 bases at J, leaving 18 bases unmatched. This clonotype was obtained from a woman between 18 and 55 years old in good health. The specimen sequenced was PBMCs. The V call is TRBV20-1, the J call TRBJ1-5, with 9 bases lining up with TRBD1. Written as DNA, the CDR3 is TGCAGTGCTTCTCCTAGTCCCGGGACAGGGATAGGCCAGCCCCAGCATTTT. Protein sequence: CSASPSPGTGIGQPQHF.